The clone carrying this T cell receptor (beta chain) appeared a few times. This specimen comes from a study of T-cell memory formation after mild COVID-19. TCRdb re-derived calls from the 5' RACE reads in MiXCR, one entry per CDR3 protein. The sample has about 110,000 distinct CDR3 sequences, over 10% seen once. The sequence came from an adult woman who had mild COVID-19 (a few samples of this study predate the infection). Cell type and time point are not known. What was sequenced was PBMCs or a T cell subset sorted from them (not recorded which).

DNA of the CDR3: TGCAGTGCTATGATAAGGAATCAAGAGCGGGGGCGGGGCGACGAGCAGTACTTC. Protein product: CSAMIRNQERGRGDEQYF. V and J are TRBV20-1 and TRBJ2-7; 8 bases match TRBD2. Unmatched junction bases numbered 22, after V lost 4 bases and J lost 5 bases. Germline V gene data show CDR1 as DFQATT and CDR2 as SNEGSKA (reference sequence). The CDR3 spans 18 residues.